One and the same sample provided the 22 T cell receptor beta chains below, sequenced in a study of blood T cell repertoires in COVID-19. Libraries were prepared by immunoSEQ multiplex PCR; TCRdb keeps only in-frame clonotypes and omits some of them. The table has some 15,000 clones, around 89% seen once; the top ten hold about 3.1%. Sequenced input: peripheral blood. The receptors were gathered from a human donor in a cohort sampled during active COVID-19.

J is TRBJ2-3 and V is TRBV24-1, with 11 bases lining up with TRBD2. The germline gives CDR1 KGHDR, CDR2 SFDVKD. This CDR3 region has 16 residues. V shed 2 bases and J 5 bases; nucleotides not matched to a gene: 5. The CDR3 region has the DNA TGTGCCACCAGTGATTCACTAGCGGGGGTGGAAGATACGCAGTATTTT. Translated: CATSDSLAGVEDTQYF.

CDR3 region: CASSPNRGLDTEAFF. CDR3 DNA: TGTGCCAGCTCACCAAACAGGGGACTTGACACTGAAGCTTTCTTT. This chain connects TRBV18 to TRBJ1-1; TRBD1 matches at 7 bases. After removal of 2 bases from V and 3 bases from J, the junction contained 6 bases not matched to a gene. CDR1 and CDR2 (germline): KGHSH, LQKENI. The CDR3 loop spans 15 amino acids.

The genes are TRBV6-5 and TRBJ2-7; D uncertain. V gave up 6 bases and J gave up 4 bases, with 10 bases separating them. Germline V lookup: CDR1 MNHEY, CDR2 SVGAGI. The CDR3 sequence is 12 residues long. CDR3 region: CASRELSYEQYF. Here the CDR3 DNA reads TGTGCCAGCAGGGAGCTATCGTACGAGCAGTACTTC.

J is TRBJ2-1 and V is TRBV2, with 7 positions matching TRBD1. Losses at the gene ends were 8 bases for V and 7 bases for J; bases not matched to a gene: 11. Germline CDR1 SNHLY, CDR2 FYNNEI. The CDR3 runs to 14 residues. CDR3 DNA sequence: TGTGCCAGCGGTAGGGGGCCTCTAGGGAATGAGCAGTTCTTC. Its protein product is CASGRGPLGNEQFF.

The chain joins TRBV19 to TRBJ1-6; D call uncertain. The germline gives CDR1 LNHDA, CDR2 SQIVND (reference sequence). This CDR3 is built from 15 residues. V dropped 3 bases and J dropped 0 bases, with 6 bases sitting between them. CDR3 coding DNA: TGTGCCAGTAGTATGCGGAGCTCCTATAATTCACCCCTCCACTTT. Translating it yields CASSMRSSYNSPLHF. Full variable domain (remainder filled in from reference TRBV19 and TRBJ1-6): DGGITQSPKYLFRKEGQNVTLSCEQNLNHDAMYWYRQDPGQGLRLIYYSQIVNDFQKGDIAEGYSVSREKKESFPLTVTSAQKNPTAFYLCASSMRSSYNSPLHFGNGTRLTVT.

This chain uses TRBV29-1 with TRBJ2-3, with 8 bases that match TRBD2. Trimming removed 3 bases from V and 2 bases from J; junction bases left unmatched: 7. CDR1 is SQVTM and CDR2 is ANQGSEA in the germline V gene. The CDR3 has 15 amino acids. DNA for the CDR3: TGCAGCGTTGATGGGTCGGGGGGGAACACAGATACGCAGTATTTT. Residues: CSVDGSGGNTDTQYF.

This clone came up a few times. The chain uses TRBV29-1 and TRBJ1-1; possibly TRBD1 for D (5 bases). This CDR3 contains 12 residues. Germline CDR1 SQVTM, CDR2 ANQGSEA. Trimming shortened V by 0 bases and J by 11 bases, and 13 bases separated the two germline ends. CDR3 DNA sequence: TGCAGCGTTGAAGATCGGGGGACGTGGGCTTTCTTT. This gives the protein CSVEDRGTWAFF. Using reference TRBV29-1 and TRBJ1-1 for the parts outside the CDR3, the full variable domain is SAVISQKPSRDICQRGTSLTIQCQVDSQVTMMFWYRQQPGQSLTLIATANQGSEATYESGFVIDKFPISRPNLTFSTLTVSNMSPEDSSIYLCSVEDRGTWAFFGQGTRLTVV.

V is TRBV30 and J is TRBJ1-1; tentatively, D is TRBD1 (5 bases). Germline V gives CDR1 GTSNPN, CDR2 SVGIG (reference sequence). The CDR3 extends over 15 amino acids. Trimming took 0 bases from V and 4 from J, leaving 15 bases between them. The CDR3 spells CAWSVQGRLGTEAFF. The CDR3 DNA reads TGTGCCTGGAGTGTTCAGGGAAGGTTGGGCACTGAAGCTTTCTTT. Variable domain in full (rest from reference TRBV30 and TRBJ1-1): SQTIHQWPATLVQPVGSPLSLECTVEGTSNPNLYWYRQAAGRGLQLLFYSVGIGQISSEVPQNLSASRPQDRQFILSSKKLLLSDSGFYLCAWSVQGRLGTEAFFGQGTRLTVV.

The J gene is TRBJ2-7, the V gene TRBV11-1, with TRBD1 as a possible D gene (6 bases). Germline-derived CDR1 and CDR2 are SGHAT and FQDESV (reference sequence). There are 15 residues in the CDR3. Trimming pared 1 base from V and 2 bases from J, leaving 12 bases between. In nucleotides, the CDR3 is TGTGCCAGCAGCTTAGGGCAGACAGGTGCCTACGAGCAGTACTTC. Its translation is CASSLGQTGAYEQYF.

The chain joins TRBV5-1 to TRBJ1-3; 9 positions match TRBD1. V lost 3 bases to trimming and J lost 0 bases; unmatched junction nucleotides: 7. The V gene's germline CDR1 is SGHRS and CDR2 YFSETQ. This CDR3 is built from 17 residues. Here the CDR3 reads CASSSRTGVSSGNTIYF. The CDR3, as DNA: TGCGCCAGCAGCTCCAGGACAGGGGTCAGCTCTGGAAACACCATATATTTT.

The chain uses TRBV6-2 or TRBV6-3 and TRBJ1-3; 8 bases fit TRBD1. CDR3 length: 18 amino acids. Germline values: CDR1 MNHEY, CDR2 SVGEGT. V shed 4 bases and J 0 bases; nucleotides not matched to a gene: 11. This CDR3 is CASSSRDGTGYSGNTIYF. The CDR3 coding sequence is TGTGCCAGCAGTTCCCGAGATGGGACAGGTTACTCTGGAAACACCATATATTTT.

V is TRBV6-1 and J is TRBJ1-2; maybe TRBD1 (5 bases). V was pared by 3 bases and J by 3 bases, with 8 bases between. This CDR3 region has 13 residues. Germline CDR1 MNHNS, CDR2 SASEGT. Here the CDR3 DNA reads TGTGCCAGCAGTGATCGGGGGGACTATGGCTACACCTTC. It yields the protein CASSDRGDYGYTF.

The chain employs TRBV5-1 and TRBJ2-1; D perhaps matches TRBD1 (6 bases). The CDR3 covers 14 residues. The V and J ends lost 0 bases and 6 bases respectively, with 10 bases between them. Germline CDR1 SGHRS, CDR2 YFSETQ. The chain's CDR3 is CASSLVVGGNEQFF. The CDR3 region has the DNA TGCGCCAGCAGCTTGGTTGTAGGGGGCAATGAGCAGTTCTTC.

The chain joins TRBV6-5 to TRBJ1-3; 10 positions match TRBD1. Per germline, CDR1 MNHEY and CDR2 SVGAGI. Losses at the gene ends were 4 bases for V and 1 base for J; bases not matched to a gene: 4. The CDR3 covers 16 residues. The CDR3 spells CASSWGQGLSGNTIYF. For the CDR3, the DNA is TGTGCCAGCAGTTGGGGACAGGGGCTATCTGGAAACACCATATATTTT.

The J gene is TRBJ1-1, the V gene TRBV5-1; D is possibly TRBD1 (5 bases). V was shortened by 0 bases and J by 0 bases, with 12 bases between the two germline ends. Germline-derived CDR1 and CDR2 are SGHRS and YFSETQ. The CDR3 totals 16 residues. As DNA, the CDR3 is TGCGCCAGCAGCTTGGAAGGTTTGGACATGAACACTGAAGCTTTCTTT. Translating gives CASSLEGLDMNTEAFF.

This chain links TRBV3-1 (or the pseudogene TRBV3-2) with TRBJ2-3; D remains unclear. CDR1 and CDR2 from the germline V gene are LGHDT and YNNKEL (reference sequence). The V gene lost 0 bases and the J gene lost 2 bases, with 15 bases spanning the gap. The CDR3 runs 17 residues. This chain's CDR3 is CASSQDPTSVYTDTQYF. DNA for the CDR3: TGTGCCAGCAGCCAAGATCCTACCAGCGTTTACACAGATACGCAGTATTTT.

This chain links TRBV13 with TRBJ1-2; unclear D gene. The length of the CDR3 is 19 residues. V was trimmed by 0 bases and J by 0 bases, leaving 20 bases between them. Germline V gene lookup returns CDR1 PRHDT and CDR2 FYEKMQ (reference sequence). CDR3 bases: TGTGCCAGCAGCTTAGGCTTGGAGGGCTACGCATTAGCTAACTATGGCTACACCTTC. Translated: CASSLGLEGYALANYGYTF.

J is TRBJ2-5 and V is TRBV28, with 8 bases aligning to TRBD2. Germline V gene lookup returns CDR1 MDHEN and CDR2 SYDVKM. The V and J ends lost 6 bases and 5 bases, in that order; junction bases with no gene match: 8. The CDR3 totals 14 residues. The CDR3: CASRPGTSWETQYF. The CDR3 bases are TGTGCCAGCAGACCTGGGACTAGTTGGGAGACCCAGTACTTC. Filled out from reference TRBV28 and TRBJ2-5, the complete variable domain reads DVKVTQSSRYLVKRTGEKVFLECVQDMDHENMFWYRQDPGLGLRLIYFSYDVKMKEKGDIPEGYSVSREKKERFSLILESASTNQTSMYLCASRPGTSWETQYFGPGTRLLVL.

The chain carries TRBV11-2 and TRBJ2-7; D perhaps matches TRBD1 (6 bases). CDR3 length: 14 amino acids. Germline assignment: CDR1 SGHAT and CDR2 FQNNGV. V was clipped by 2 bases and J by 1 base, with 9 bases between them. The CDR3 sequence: CASSLYRGSYEQYF. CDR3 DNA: TGTGCCAGCAGCTTATATAGGGGGTCCTACGAGCAGTACTTC.

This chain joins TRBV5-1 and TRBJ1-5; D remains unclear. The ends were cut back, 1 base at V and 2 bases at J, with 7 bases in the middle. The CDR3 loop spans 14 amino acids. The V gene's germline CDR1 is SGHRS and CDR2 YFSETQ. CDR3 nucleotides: TGCGCCAGCAGCTTGTCGTCAGGCAATCAGCCCCAGCATTTT. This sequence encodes CASSLSSGNQPQHF.

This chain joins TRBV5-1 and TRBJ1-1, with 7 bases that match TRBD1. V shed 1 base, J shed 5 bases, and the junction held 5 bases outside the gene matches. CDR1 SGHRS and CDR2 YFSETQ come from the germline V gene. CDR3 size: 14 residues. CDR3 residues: CASSLTGARTEAFF. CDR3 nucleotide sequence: TGCGCCAGCAGCTTGACAGGGGCGAGAACTGAAGCTTTCTTT.

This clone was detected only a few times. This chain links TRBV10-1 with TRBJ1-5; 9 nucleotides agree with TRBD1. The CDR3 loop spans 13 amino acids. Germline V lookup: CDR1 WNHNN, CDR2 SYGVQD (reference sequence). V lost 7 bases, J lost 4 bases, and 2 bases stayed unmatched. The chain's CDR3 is CASIGQGNQPQHF. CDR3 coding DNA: TGCGCCAGCATTGGACAGGGGAATCAGCCCCAGCATTTT.